The present T cell receptor (beta chain) was sequenced within a study of T cells in Graves' hyperthyroidism and ophthalmopathy. Overall study results and limits: The majority of expanded thyroid clonotypes above 0.001 also appeared in blood.

The CDR3 length is 18 residues. The J segment lost 2 bases and the V segment lost 2 bases, leaving 10 bases of the junction unmatched. The germline V gene has CDR1 MDHEN and CDR2 SYDVKM. This clonotype occurred once. Its specificity is not known. Amplified regions were TCR beta CDR3 sequences from RNA transcripts. The HTBI set primed first-round TCR CDR3 RT-PCR. One entry per CDR3 protein results from TCRdb running MiXCR on the multiplex PCR reads. This sample has around 610,000 distinct CDR3 sequences; 14% to 15% occur once, and the top ten carry 4.3%. Uncontrolled infection, other autoimmune disease, pregnancy or lactation disqualified patients from enrolment.

Source material: blood. This sequence originates from a woman aged 40 to 50 with Graves' ophthalmopathy. The rearrangement uses TRBV28 and TRBJ2-7; 12 bases align to TRBD2. Written as DNA, the CDR3 is TGTGCCAGCAGTTTAAAGATGAGCCTAGCGGGAGGGACCTACGAGCAGTACTTC. It encodes CASSLKMSLAGGTYEQYF.